This T cell receptor beta chain stems from a study of human T cells and chemical hapten exposure. One entry per CDR3 protein results from TCRdb running MiXCR on the RACE reads. This sample has roughly 200,000 distinct CDR3 sequences, with around 25% found just once. Indicated time point: patch test 3, about 24 weeks after DPC sensitization. Treatment denoted: therapeutic diphenylcyclopropenone sensitization with weekly scalp DPC. This CDR3 has 13 residues. Per germline, CDR1 SGHTA and CDR2 FQGNSA. Trimming took off 2 bases at V and 5 bases at J, with 9 bases between the two ends. This clonotype has just a few counts. What it binds is unknown. General study results and limits: Positively correlated with patch test score were the counts of PT1 expanded TCRs. After DPC sensitization, TCRs above 1 in 1000 frequency showed no change.

This TCR came from a middle-aged woman with alopecia areata. Some clones in this sample may be carry-over from other donors' samples. The genes are TRBV7-2 and TRBJ1-1; D is perhaps TRBD1 (6 bases). The source was whole blood, collected in connection with sensitization to the hapten diphenylcyclopropenone (DPC). The CDR3 DNA is TGTGCCAGCAGCTTACAGGGGCAAACTGAAGCTTTCTTT. Residues: CASSLQGQTEAFF.